The sample holds a few counts of the clone carrying this T cell receptor (beta chain). The antigen is unknown. The data belong to a study of beta chain features in type 1 diabetes. V was clipped by 4 bases and J by 5 bases, with 9 bases between them. Germline values: CDR1 SNHLY, CDR2 FYNNEI. The CDR3 covers 13 residues. It was via CD45RO/CCR7/CD25/CD127/CD95/CD27 that CD4+ naive, central memory, regulatory and stem cell-like memory cells were sorted. Findings of the study overall: More deletions and fewer insertions at VDJ junctions were found in patients with type 1 diabetes. No resolution was reached here on whether HLA type influences TCRB rearrangement.

What was sequenced were expressed TCRB transcripts, since all of the isolated RNA had been reverse transcribed. The average read count of naive, central memory and regulatory T cell samples was approximately 3.5 million. Clones were read by immunoSEQ multiplex PCR, and TCRdb kept only the in-frame ones, dropping some. The data show some 220,000 clones, with approximately 10% seen just once and 1% to 1.5% held by the top ten. The V call is TRBV2, the J call TRBJ2-1, with D tentatively TRBD2 (6 bases). The receptor's source is a man between 18 and 35 years old in good health. The sequencing input was central memory CD4+ T cells from blood. CDR3 sequence reads: CASSGGANNEQFF. The CDR3 region has the DNA TGTGCCAGCAGTGGCGGGGCGAACAATGAGCAGTTCTTC.